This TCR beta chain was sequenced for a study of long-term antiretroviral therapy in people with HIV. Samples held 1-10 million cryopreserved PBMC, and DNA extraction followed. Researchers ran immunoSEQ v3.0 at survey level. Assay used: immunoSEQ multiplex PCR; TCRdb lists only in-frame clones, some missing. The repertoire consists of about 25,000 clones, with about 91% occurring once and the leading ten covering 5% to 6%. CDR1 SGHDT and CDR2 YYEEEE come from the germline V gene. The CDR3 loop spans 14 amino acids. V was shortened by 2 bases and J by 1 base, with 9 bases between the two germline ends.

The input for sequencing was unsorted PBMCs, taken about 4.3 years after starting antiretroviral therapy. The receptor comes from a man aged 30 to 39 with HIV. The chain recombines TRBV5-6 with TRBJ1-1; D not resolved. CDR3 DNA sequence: TGTGCCAGCAGCTTTTTGTCTCCGAACACTGAAGCTTTCTTT. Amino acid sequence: CASSFLSPNTEAFF.